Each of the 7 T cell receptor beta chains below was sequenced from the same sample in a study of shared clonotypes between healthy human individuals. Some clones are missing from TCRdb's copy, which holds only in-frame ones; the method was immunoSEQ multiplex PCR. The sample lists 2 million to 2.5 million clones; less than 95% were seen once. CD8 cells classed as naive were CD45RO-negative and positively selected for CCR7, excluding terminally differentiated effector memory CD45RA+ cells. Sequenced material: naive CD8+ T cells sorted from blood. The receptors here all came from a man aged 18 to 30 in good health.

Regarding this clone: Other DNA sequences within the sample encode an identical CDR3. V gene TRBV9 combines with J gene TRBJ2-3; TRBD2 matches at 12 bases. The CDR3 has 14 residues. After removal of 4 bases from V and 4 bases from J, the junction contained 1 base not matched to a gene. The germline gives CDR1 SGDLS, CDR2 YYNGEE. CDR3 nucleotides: TGTGCCAGCAGCCTAGCGGGAGGGGCAGATACGCAGTATTTT. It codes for CASSLAGGADTQYF.

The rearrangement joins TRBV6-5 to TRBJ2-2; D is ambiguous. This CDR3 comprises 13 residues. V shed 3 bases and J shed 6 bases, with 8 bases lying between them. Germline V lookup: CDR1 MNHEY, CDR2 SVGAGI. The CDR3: CASSYKESGELFF. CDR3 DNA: TGTGCCAGCAGTTATAAGGAGTCCGGGGAGCTGTTTTTT.

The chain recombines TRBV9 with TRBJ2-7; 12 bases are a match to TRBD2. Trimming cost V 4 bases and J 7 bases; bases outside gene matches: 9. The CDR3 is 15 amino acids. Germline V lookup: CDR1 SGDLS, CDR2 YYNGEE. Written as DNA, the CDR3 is TGTGCCAGCAGCCTACGACTAGCGGGAGAAGGTGAGCAGTACTTC. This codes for CASSLRLAGEGEQYF.

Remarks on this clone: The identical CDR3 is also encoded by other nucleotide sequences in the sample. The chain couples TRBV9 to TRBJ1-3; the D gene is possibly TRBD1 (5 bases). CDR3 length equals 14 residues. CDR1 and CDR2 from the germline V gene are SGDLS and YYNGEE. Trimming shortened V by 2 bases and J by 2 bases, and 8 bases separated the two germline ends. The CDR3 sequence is CASSVGGPGNTIYF. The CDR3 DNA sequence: TGTGCCAGCAGCGTTGGGGGACCTGGAAACACCATATATTTT.

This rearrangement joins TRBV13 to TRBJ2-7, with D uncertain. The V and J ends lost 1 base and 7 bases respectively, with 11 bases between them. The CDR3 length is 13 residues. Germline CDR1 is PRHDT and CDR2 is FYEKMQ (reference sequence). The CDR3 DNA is TGTGCCAGCAGCTTAGCCCCTAGTCAAGAGCAGTACTTC. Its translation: CASSLAPSQEQYF. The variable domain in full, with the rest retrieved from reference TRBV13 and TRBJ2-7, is AAGVIQSPRHLIKEKRETATLKCYPIPRHDTVYWYQQGPGQDPQFLISFYEKMQSDKGSIPDRFSAQQFSDYHSELNMSSLELGDSALYFCASSLAPSQEQYFGPGTRLTVT.

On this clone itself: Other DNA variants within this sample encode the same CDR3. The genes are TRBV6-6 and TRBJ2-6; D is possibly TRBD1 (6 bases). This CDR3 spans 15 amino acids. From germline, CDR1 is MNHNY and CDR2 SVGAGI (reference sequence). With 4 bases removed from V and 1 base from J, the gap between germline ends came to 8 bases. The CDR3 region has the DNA TGTGCCAGCAGTTCACAGGGATCTGGGGCCAACGTCCTGACTTTC. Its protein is CASSSQGSGANVLTF.

The CDR3 loop is CASSETRVEGASTDTQYF. The CDR3 coding sequence is TGTGCCAGCAGTGAAACCAGGGTGGAGGGGGCTAGCACAGATACGCAGTATTTT. The gene calls are TRBV6-1 and TRBJ2-3, with D maybe TRBD1 (7 bases). V lost 2 bases and J 0 bases, leaving 18 bases between the germline ends. Germline CDR1 reads MNHNS; CDR2 reads SASEGT. The CDR3 spans 18 residues.